This TCR beta chain appears in the sequencing data of a study of vaccination and CD4 T cells after COVID-19 (dated by TCRdb to between 2020 and 2023). About the study as a whole: Every convalescent patient had a positive nasal swab PCR test for SARS-CoV-2, with mild disease in 8 to 10 patients and severe disease in one. Six males and four females were included in the convalescent cohort, with two Hispanic individuals, seven Caucasians, two Asians and one multiracial person represented. Participants received two doses of either the Pfizer-BioNTech BNT162b2 vaccine (n=8) or the Moderna mRNA-1273 vaccine (n=2). Post-COVID blood samples from convalescent patients were collected a median of around 100 days after diagnosis, with a range of about 35 to 180 days. Post-vaccine blood samples were taken a median of about 72 days after the second vaccine dose, with a range of about 13 to 241 days. Culture stimuli were overlapping spike peptide pools from SARS-CoV-2 and from the common cold coronaviruses HCoV-NL63, HCoV-OC43 and HCoV-229E. Control cultures received a CEFX viral epitope pool as the positive control, an HIV-1 Nef peptide pool as the negative control, or no peptide. The spike-specific CD4+ TCR repertoire was compared before and after mRNA vaccination in ten to eleven COVID-19 convalescent patients and a handful of infection-naive healthy vaccine recipients.

Taken with the paper, the label for treatment or condition translates to: roughly 10-day PBMC culture with coronavirus spike peptide pools or control peptides (ViraFEST assay). The study used the ViraFEST assay, which expanded antigen-specific T cells with peptide pools and then identified expanded clonotypes by TCR sequencing. The convalescent patients' positive SARS-CoV-2 PCR tests fell between March and December 2020, which was before the Alpha, Beta and Delta variants emerged in the United States. Each well held two million PBMCs cultured with approximately 9.2 ug/ml peptide pools in IMDM containing 5% human AB serum and 7.5 to 10 IU/ml IL-2. On days 3 and 7, half of the culture medium was replaced with fresh IL-2-containing medium. Once the cells had been in culture for less than 11 days, the EasySep CD4+ T cell isolation kit was used to isolate CD4+ T cells by negative selection. Ficoll-Paque Plus gradient centrifugation was used to isolate PBMCs from whole blood, and the isolated PBMCs were then either used fresh or cryopreserved at -140C. In general, triplicate wells were set up for every culture condition.

Receptor libraries were prepared by PCR. TCR sequencing of DNA from cultured CD4+ T cells used the Oncomine TCR Beta short-read assay at the Johns Hopkins FTIC core. The QIAamp micro DNA kit was used to extract genomic DNA from the cultured CD4+ T cells. The Oncomine TCR Beta libraries from cultured CD4+ T cells were pooled using unique dual indexes and then sequenced on an Illumina iSeq 100. The source study handled its data this way. Non-productive sequences were filtered out, and CDR3s that did not start with C, did not end with F or W, or were shorter than 7 amino acids were discarded. The MANAFEST web application identified antigen-specific clonotypes by comparing peptide-stimulated wells against reference wells and other culture wells. For a clone to be called positive, the clone needed an FDR below 0.05, an odds ratio above 5, and a productive frequency above 0.1% in at least two of three replicate wells. Clonotypes that were significantly expanded in both SARS-CoV-2 spike wells and at least one common cold coronavirus spike condition were defined as cross-reactive. Using R version 3.6.1, CDR3 homology was evaluated through Levenshtein distances (stringdist) along with unrooted phylogenetic trees (ape). TCRdb reworked the public reads: Q25 trimming with fastp, MiXCR clone assembly, productive beta chains retained. Duplicate CDR3 protein sequences are folded into a single record with the most common DNA and genes. TCRdb's processing, not the study's, gives the V and J calls here. For this sample the table gives approximately 20,000 distinct CDR3 sequences, of which less than 75% were detected only once. Of the sample, less than 9.5% is held by the ten largest clones.

From cysteine to phenylalanine, the CDR3 is 13 amino acids long. Kept here is only the CDR3 DNA, which spans 39 bases and is read in frame from base 1. The germline V gene (reference sequence) specifies GTSNPN as CDR1 and SVGIG as CDR2. V is clipped by 2 bases and J by 5 bases, and the sequence between their germline boundaries is 12 bases long. A remark on this clonotype: No cognate antigen has been identified for it. It has no much larger one-base neighbor in the sample; base qualities were not kept.

Results and caveats for the whole study, not just this receptor: Among convalescent patients, a median roughly 90% of the SARS-CoV-2-reactive clones seen after vaccination appeared only after vaccination, which suggests priming specific to the vaccine. Nearly all vaccine-specific clones in convalescent patients (304 of 307) were mono-reactive for SARS-CoV-2 spike rather than cross-reactive with common cold coronaviruses. An increase in the median number of SARS-CoV-2-reactive clonotypes from some 20 after infection to a few dozen after vaccination was observed, but the change was not found to be significant. Relatively few convalescent patients were included in the study, and early timepoints after natural infection were not analyzed.

The clonotype comes from a human donor who had recovered from COVID-19. The chain is made from TRBV30 and TRBJ1-1, with TRBD1 perhaps the D gene, on 6 matching bases. Sequenced: CD4+ T cells from blood, cultured in vitro. The nucleotide sequence is TGTGCCTGGAGTCACAGGGATGGGACTGAAGCTTTCTTT. This encodes CAWSHRDGTEAFF.